Listed below are T cell receptor beta chains from one sample, sequenced in a study of blood T cells in healthy people across ages. A single record per CDR3 protein comes from TCRdb applying MiXCR to the 5' RACE reads. The sample contains fewer than 1,200,000 distinct CDR3 sequences, almost 25% of which appear only once. The same specimen was also included in a second study, on T cells of mothers and their children.

Sequencing was carried out using blood. Receptors originate from a girl aged 2-15 years in good health. The CDR3 runs from the conserved cysteine through the conserved F or W. A D gene is named only where the DNA matches it firmly. Rows may omit the clone size; those that give it use once, few, many or a size class.

J gene: TRBJ2-3
CDR3 length: 15
clone size: few
V gene: TRBV20-1
D gene: TRBD2
CDR3 DNA: TGCAGTGCTAGAGATAGCGGGGACGACACAGATACGCAGTATTTT
CDR3 protein: CSARDSGDDTDTQYF

J gene: TRBJ2-2
CDR3 length: 15
clone size: few
V gene: TRBV15
D gene: -
CDR3 DNA: TGTGCCACCAGAAACGTAGGGGTCCACACCGGGGAGCTGTTTTTT
CDR3 protein: CATRNVGVHTGELFF

J gene: TRBJ1-4
CDR3 length: 13
clone size: -
V gene: TRBV5-1
D gene: -
CDR3 DNA: TGCGCCAGCAGCTCCGAGGAGTATGAAAAACTGTTTTTT
CDR3 protein: CASSSEEYEKLFF

J gene: TRBJ2-1
CDR3 length: 15
clone size: -
V gene: TRBV12-3/TRBV12-4
D gene: TRBD2
CDR3 DNA: TGTGCCAGCAGTTTTGCGGGACTAGTCATACATGAGCAGTTCTTC
CDR3 protein: CASSFAGLVIHEQFF

J gene: TRBJ2-7
CDR3 length: 13
clone size: many
V gene: TRBV6-2/TRBV6-3
D gene: -
CDR3 DNA: TGTGCCAGCAGTAGGGGGGGTCCCTACGAGCAGTACTTC
CDR3 protein: CASSRGGPYEQYF

J gene: TRBJ2-7
CDR3 length: 13
clone size: -
V gene: TRBV20-1
D gene: -
CDR3 DNA: TGCAGTGCCCCTGACGCCAGCTCCTACGAGCAGTACTTC
CDR3 protein: CSAPDASSYEQYF

J gene: TRBJ2-2
CDR3 length: 14
clone size: few
V gene: TRBV6-5
D gene: -
CDR3 DNA: TGTGCCAACAGATCCGGATCGTATACCGGGGAGCTGTTTTTT
CDR3 protein: CANRSGSYTGELFF

J gene: TRBJ2-3
CDR3 length: 15
clone size: few
V gene: TRBV18
D gene: TRBD2
CDR3 DNA: TGTGCCAGCTCACCTAGCGGGAAAGGCACAGATACGCAGTATTTT
CDR3 protein: CASSPSGKGTDTQYF

J gene: TRBJ2-3
CDR3 length: 17
clone size: few
V gene: TRBV5-4
D gene: TRBD2
CDR3 DNA: TGTGCCAGCAGCTTGATCCTAGCGGGAGGGCACACAGATACGCAGTATTTT
CDR3 protein: CASSLILAGGHTDTQYF

J gene: TRBJ2-2
CDR3 length: 15
clone size: few
V gene: TRBV28
D gene: -
CDR3 DNA: TGTGCCAGCAGTTTAGTGGGACCTAGCACCGGGGAGCTGTTTTTT
CDR3 protein: CASSLVGPSTGELFF

J gene: TRBJ1-2
CDR3 length: 13
clone size: -
V gene: TRBV18
D gene: -
CDR3 DNA: TGTGCCTGCTCAACCCCCGCAGACTATGGCTACACCTTC
CDR3 protein: CACSTPADYGYTF

J gene: TRBJ2-5
CDR3 length: 14
clone size: few
V gene: TRBV2
D gene: TRBD1
CDR3 DNA: TGTGCCAGCAGTGTCCGGGACAGTCAAGAGACCCAGTACTTC
CDR3 protein: CASSVRDSQETQYF

J gene: TRBJ1-2
CDR3 length: 13
clone size: few
V gene: TRBV27
D gene: -
CDR3 DNA: TGTGCCAGCAGTTTATCCTCGATTAATGGCTACACCTTC
CDR3 protein: CASSLSSINGYTF

J gene: TRBJ1-1
CDR3 length: 13
clone size: few
V gene: TRBV7-9
D gene: -
CDR3 DNA: TGTGCCAGCAGCGGGACACCGAACACTGAAGCTTTCTTT
CDR3 protein: CASSGTPNTEAFF

J gene: TRBJ2-3
CDR3 length: 15
clone size: -
V gene: TRBV28
D gene: -
CDR3 DNA: TGTGCCAGCAGTTCCTACCGGGCCCAGACAGATACGCAGTATTTT
CDR3 protein: CASSSYRAQTDTQYF

J gene: TRBJ1-2
CDR3 length: 16
clone size: few
V gene: TRBV7-8
D gene: -
CDR3 DNA: TGTGCCAGCAGCCCCTCGGTAAGGGGGACACTTTATGGCTACACCTTC
CDR3 protein: CASSPSVRGTLYGYTF

J gene: TRBJ2-4
CDR3 length: 13
clone size: -
V gene: TRBV5-1
D gene: TRBD1
CDR3 DNA: TGCGCCAGCAGCAGGGCAGGGGGTGACATTCAGTACTTC
CDR3 protein: CASSRAGGDIQYF

J gene: TRBJ1-6
CDR3 length: 14
clone size: -
V gene: TRBV20-1
D gene: TRBD1
CDR3 DNA: TGCAGTGCTCTAGGGGACAGGGAAGATTCACCCCTCCACTTT
CDR3 protein: CSALGDREDSPLHF

J gene: TRBJ2-5
CDR3 length: 13
clone size: -
V gene: TRBV7-2
D gene: -
CDR3 DNA: TGTGCCAGCGCTACATCGGGGCAAGAGACCCAGTACTTC
CDR3 protein: CASATSGQETQYF

J gene: TRBJ1-5
CDR3 length: 15
clone size: -
V gene: TRBV6-1
D gene: TRBD1
CDR3 DNA: TGTGCCAGCAGTGGAACCGGGACAGGGTATCAGCCCCAGCATTTT
CDR3 protein: CASSGTGTGYQPQHF